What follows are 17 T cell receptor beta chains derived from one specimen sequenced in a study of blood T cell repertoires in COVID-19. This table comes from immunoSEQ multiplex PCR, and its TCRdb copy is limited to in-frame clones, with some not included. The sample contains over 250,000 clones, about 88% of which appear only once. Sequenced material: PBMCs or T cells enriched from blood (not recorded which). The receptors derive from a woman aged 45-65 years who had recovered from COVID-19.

For the CDR3, the DNA is TGTGCCAGCTCACCATGGACAGAAGATCAGCCCCAGCATTTT. Translating it yields CASSPWTEDQPQHF. The genes are TRBV18 and TRBJ1-5, with D tentatively TRBD1 (6 bases). Germline assignment: CDR1 KGHSH and CDR2 LQKENI. Trimming took 2 bases from V and 5 from J, leaving 10 bases between them. The CDR3 contains 14 residues. The full variable domain, rest sourced from reference TRBV18 and TRBJ1-5, is NAGVMQNPRHLVRRRGQEARLRCSPMKGHSHVYWYRQLPEEGLKFMVYLQKENIIDESGMPKERFSAEFPKEGPSILRIQQVVRGDSAAYFCASSPWTEDQPQHFGDGTRLSIL.

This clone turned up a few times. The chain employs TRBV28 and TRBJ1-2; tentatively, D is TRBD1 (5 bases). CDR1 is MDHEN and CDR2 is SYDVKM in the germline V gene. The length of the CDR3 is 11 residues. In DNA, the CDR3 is TGTGGGGCCAGGGCTAACTATGGCTACACCTTC. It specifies CGARANYGYTF.

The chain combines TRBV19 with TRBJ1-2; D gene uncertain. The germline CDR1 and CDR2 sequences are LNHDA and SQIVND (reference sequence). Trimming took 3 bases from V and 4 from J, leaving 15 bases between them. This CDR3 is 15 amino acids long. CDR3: CASSIQFNSPYGYTF. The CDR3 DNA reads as TGTGCCAGTAGTATTCAATTTAACAGTCCCTATGGCTACACCTTC.

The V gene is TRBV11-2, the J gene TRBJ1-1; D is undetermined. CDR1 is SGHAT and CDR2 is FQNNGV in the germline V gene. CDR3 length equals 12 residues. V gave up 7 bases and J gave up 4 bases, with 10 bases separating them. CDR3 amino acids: CASNRVGTEAFF. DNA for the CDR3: TGTGCCAGCAACCGGGTGGGCACTGAAGCTTTCTTT. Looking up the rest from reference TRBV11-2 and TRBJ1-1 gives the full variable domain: EAGVAQSPRYKIIEKRQSVAFWCNPISGHATLYWYQQILGQGPKLLIQFQNNGVVDDSQLPKDRFSAERLKGVDSTLKIQPAKLEDSAVYLCASNRVGTEAFFGQGTRLTVV.

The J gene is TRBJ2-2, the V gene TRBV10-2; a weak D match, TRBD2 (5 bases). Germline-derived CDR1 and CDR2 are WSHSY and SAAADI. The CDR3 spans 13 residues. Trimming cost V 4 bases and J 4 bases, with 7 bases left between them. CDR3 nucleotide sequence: TGCGCCAGCAGTGTACGGGGCACCGGGGAGCTGTTTTTT. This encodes CASSVRGTGELFF.

CDR3 bases: TGCGCCAGCAGCCAAGCCGGGACAGGGAGGACTGAAGCTTTCTTT. Its protein product is CASSQAGTGRTEAFF. V and J are TRBV4-1 and TRBJ1-1; 9 positions agree with TRBD1. From germline, CDR1 is MGHRA and CDR2 YSYEKL. Trimming at V came to 1 base and at J to 5 bases, leaving 5 bases not matched to a gene. The length of the CDR3 is 15 residues.

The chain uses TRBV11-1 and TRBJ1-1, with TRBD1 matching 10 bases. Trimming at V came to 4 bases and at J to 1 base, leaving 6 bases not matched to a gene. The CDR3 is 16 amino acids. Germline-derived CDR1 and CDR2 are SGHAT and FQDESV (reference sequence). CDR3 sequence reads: CASSSRQGAGNTEAFF. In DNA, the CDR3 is TGTGCCAGCAGCTCAAGACAGGGGGCTGGGAACACTGAAGCTTTCTTT.

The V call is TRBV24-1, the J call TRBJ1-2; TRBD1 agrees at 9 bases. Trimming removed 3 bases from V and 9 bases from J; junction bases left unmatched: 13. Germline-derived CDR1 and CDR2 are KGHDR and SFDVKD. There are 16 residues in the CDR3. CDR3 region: CATSDATPGQGNRYTF. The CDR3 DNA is TGTGCCACCAGTGATGCGACTCCGGGACAGGGAAATCGCTACACCTTC.

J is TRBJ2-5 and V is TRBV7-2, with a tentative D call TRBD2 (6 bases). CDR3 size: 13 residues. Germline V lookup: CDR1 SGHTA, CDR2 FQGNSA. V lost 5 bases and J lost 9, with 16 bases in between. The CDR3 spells CASSRGTNEAQYF. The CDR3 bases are TGTGCCAGCAGCCGGGGGACCAACGAGGCCCAGTACTTC.

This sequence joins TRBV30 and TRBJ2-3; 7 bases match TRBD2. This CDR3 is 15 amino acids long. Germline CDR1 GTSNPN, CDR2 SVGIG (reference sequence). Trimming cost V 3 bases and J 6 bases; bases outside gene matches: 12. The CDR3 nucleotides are TGTGCCTGGAGCCATAAAGCGGGATTGAGCGATACGCAGTATTTT. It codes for CAWSHKAGLSDTQYF.

The CDR3 DNA is TGTGCCAGCAGCCAATCGGATACGCAGTATTTT. Translating gives CASSQSDTQYF. The J gene is TRBJ2-3, the V gene TRBV3-1 (or the pseudogene TRBV3-2); D call uncertain. Germline CDR1 reads LGHDT; CDR2 reads YNNKEL (reference sequence). Trimming left V 2 bases short and J 6 bases short, with 3 bases between. The CDR3 consists of 11 residues.

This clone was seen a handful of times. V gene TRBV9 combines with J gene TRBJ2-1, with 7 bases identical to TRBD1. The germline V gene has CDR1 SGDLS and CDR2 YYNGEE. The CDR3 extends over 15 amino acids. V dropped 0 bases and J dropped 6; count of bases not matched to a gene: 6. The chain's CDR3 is CASSVGQGFSNEQFF. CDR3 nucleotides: TGTGCCAGCAGCGTAGGACAGGGCTTCAGCAATGAGCAGTTCTTC.

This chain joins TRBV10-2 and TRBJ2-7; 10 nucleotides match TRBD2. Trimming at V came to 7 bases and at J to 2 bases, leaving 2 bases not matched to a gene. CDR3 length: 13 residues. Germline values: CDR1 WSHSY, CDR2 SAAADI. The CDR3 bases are TGCGCCAGCAAAGCGGGAGGGACCTACGAGCAGTACTTC. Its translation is CASKAGGTYEQYF.

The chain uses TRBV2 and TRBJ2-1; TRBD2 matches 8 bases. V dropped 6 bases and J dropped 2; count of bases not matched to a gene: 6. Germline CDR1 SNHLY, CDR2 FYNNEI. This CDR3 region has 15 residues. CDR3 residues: CASRLGGGTYNEQFF. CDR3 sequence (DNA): TGTGCCAGCAGGTTGGGCGGGGGGACCTACAATGAGCAGTTCTTC.

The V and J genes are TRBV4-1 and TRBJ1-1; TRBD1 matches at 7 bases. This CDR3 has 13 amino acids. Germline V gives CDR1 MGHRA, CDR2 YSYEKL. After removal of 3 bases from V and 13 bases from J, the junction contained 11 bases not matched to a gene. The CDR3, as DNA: TGCGCCAGCAGCCAGCTGACAGGGAACGTTTTTTTCTTT. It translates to CASSQLTGNVFFF.

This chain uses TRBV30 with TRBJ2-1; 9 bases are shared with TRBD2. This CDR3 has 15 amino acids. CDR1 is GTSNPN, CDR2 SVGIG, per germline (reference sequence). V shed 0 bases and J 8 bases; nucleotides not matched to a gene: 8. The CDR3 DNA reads TGTGCCTGGAGTGTTCTTAGCGGGAGTAAGCATGAGCAGTTCTTC. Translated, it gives CAWSVLSGSKHEQFF.

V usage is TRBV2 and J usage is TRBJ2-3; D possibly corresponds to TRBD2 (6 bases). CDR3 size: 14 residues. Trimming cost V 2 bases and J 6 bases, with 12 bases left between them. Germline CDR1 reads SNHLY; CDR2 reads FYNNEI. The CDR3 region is CASSELSGADTQYF. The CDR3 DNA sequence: TGTGCCAGCAGTGAACTTTCGGGAGCCGATACGCAGTATTTT.